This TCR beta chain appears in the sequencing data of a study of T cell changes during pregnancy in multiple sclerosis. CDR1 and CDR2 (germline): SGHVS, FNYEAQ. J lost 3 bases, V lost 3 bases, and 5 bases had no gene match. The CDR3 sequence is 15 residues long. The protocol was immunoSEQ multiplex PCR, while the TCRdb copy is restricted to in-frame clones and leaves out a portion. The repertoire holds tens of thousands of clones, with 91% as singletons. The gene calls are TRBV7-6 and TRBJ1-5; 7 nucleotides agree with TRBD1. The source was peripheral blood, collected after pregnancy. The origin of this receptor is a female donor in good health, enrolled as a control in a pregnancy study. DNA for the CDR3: TGTGCCAGCAGCTTTCGACAGGGATTCAATCAGCCCCAGCATTTT. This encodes CASSFRQGFNQPQHF. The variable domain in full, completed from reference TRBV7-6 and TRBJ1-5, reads GAGVSQSPRYKVTKRGQDVALRCDPISGHVSLYWYRQALGQGPEFLTYFNYEAQQDKSGLPNDRFSAERPEGSISTLTIQRTEQRDSAMYRCASSFRQGFNQPQHFGDGTRLSIL.